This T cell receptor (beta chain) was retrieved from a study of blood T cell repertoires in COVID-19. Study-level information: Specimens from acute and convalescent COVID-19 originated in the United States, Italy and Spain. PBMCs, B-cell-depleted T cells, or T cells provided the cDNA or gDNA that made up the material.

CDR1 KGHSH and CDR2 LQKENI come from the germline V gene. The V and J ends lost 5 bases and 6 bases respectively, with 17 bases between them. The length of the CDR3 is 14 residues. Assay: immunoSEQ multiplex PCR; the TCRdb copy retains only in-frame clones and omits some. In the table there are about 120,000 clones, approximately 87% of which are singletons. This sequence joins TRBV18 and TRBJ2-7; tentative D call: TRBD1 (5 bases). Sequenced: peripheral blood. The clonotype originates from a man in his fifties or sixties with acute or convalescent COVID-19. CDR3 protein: CASSGAGLRGEQYF. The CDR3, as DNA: TGTGCCAGCTCAGGGGCAGGCCTCCGCGGCGAGCAGTACTTC.